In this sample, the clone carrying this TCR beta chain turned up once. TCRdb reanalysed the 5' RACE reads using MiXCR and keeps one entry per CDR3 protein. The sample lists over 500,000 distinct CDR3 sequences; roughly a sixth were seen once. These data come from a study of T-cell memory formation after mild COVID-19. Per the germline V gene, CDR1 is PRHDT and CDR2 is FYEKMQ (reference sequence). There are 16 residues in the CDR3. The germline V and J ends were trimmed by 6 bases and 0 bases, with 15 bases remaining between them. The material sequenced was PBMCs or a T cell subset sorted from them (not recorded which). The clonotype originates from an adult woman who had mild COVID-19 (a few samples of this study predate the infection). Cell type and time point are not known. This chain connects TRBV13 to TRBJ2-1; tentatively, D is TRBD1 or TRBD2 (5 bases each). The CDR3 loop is CASRLRGPPSYNEQFF. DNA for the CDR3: TGTGCCAGCAGGTTAAGGGGACCCCCCTCCTACAATGAGCAGTTCTTC.